This T cell receptor (beta chain) was recorded in a study of blood T cells in healthy people across ages. The CDR3 totals 12 residues. Germline CDR1 reads SSHAT; CDR2 reads FNYEAQ (reference sequence). Together with a sample-barcoded 5' primer, a J-beta primer mix was included in a second PCR lasting roughly 6 to 12 cycles. TCRdb recomputed calls from the 5' RACE reads with MiXCR, one row per CDR3 protein. Of 800,000 to 1,300,000 distinct CDR3 sequences in the sample, roughly 24% are singletons; the top ten hold approximately 0.79%. This sample was shared with a second study, whose subject was T cells of mothers and their children. That study reports: About 3.1 million TCR beta reads per child versus over 10 million per mother.

This TCR came from a girl aged 2-10 years in good health. Material for sequencing was blood. V is TRBV7-7 and J is TRBJ2-2, with D tentatively TRBD1 or TRBD2 (5 bases each). CDR3 region: CARGTNTGELFF. In DNA, the CDR3 is TGTGCTCGGGGCACAAACACCGGGGAGCTGTTTTTT.